This T cell receptor (beta chain) appears in the sequencing data of a study of shared clonotypes between healthy human individuals. The wider study: Aged between 18 and 49, the donors were two women and three men.

TCRdb keeps only in-frame clones here, not all; method: immunoSEQ multiplex PCR. Of roughly 2.6 million clones in the sample, around 90% were seen once. The origin of this receptor is a man aged 18 to 30 in good health. The specimen was naive CD4+ T cells sorted from blood. This sample's subset: CD45RA+ positively selected.

The CDR3 nucleotides are TGTGCCAGCAGTTTTGGGGGATTGGGAGGCTACACCTTC. It yields the protein CASSFGGLGGYTF. The chain joins TRBV27 to TRBJ1-2, with D maybe TRBD1 (5 bases). The CDR3 loop spans 13 amino acids. V was pared by 3 bases and J by 8 bases, with 13 bases between. CDR1 and CDR2 from the germline V gene are MNHEY and SMNVEV (reference sequence).